This T cell receptor beta chain was captured in a study of identical twins' blood T cells. TCRdb reprocessed the 5' RACE reads with MiXCR, giving one entry per CDR3 protein. The table includes 300,000 to 400,000 distinct CDR3 sequences, under 30% detected once. This TCR derives from a woman between 18 and 50 years old in good health. Sequencing was done on a sample of PBMCs.

The CDR3 sequence is CASSESTGGIQPQHF. The CDR3 nucleotides are TGTGCCAGCAGTGAATCGACAGGGGGAATACAGCCCCAGCATTTT. The V call is TRBV2, the J call TRBJ1-5; the match to TRBD1 covers 9 bases. The trim removed 2 bases at V and 7 bases at J, leaving 6 bases unmatched. Per the germline V gene, CDR1 is SNHLY and CDR2 is FYNNEI. CDR3 length: 15 amino acids. The full variable domain, rest sourced from reference TRBV2 and TRBJ1-5, is EPEVTQTPSHQVTQMGQEVILRCVPISNHLYFYWYRQILGQKVEFLVSFYNNEISEKSEIFDDQFSVERPDGSNFTLKIRSTKLEDSAMYFCASSESTGGIQPQHFGDGTRLSIL.